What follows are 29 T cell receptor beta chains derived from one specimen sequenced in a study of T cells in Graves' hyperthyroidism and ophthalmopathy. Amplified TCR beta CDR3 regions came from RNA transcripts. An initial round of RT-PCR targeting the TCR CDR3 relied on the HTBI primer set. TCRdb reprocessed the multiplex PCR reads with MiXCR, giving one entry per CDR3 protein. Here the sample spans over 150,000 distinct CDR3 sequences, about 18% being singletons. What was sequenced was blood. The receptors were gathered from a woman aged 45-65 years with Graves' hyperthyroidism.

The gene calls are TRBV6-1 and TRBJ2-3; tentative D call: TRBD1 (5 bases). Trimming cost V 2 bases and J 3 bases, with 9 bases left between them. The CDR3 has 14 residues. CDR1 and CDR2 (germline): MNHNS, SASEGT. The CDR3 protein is CASSEITGTDTQYF. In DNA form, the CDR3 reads TGTGCCAGCAGTGAAATAACAGGAACAGATACGCAGTATTTT.

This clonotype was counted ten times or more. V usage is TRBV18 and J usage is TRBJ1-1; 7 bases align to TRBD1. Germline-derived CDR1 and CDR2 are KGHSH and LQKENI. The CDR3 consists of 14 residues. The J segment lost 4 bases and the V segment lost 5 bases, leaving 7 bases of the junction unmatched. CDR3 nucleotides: TGTGCCAGCTCAACACAGGGGTTATCCACTGAAGCTTTCTTT. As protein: CASSTQGLSTEAFF.

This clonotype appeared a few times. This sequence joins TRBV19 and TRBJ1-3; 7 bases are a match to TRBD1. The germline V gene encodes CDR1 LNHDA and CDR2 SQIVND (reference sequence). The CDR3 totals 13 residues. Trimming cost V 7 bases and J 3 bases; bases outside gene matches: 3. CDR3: CASTDRVGNTIYF. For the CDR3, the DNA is TGTGCCAGTACTGACAGGGTTGGAAACACCATATATTTT.

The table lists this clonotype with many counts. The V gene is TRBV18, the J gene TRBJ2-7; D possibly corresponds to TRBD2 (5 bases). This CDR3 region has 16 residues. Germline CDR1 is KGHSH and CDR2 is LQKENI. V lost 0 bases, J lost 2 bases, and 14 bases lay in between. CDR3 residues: CASSPPTGPSTYEQYF. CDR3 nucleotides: TGTGCCAGCTCACCACCCACGGGCCCTAGCACCTACGAGCAGTACTTC.

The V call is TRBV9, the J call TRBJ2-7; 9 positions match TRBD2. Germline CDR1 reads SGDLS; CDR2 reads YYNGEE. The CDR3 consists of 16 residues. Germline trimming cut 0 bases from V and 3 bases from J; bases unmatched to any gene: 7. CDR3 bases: TGTGCCAGCAGCGTAGGGTGGGCTAGCGGGATCTACGAGCAGTACTTC. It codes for CASSVGWASGIYEQYF.

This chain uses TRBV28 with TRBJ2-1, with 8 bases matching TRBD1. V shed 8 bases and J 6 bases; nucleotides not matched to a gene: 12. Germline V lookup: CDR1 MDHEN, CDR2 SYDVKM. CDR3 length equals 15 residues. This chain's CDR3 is CASGAGGGRRNEQFF. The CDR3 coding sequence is TGTGCCAGCGGGGCAGGGGGCGGTCGTCGCAATGAGCAGTTCTTC.

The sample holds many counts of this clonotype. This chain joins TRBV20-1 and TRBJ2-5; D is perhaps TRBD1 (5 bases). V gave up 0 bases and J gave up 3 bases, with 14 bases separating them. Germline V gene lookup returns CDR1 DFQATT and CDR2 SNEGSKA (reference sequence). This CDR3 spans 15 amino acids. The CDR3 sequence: CSARDSKAGKETQYF. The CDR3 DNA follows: TGCAGTGCTAGAGATAGTAAGGCAGGGAAAGAGACCCAGTACTTC.

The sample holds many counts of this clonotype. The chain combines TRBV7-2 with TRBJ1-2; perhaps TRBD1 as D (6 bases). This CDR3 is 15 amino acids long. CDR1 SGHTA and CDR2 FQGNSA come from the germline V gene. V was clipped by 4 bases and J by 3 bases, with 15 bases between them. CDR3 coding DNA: TGTGCCAGCAGCTCCACCGGGGGGCTTGACTATGGCTACACCTTC. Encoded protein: CASSSTGGLDYGYTF.

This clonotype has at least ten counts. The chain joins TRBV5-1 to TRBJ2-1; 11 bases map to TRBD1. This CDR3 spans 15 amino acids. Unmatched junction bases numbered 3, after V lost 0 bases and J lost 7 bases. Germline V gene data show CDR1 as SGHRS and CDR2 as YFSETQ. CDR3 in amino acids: CASSLEGTGGNEQFF. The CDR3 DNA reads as TGCGCCAGCAGCTTGGAAGGGACAGGGGGAAATGAGCAGTTCTTC.

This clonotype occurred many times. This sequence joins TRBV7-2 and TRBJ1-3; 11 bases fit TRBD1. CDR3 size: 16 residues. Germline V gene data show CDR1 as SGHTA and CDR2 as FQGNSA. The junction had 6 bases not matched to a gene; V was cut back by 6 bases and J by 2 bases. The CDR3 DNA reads TGTGCCAGCAGGTTGGACAGGGGGCTCGCTGGAAACACCATATATTTT. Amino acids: CASRLDRGLAGNTIYF.

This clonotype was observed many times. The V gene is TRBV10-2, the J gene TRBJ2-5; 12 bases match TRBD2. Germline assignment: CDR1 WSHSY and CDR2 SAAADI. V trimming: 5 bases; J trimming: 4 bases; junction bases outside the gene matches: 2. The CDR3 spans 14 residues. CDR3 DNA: TGCGCCAGCAGTCCTAGCGGGGGGGGAGAGACCCAGTACTTC. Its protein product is CASSPSGGGETQYF.

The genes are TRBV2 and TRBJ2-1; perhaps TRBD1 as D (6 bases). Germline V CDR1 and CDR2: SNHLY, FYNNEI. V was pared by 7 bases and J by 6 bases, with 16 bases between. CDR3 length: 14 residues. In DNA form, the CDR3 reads TGTGCCAGCACTGGAAGGACAGCCCTCAATGAGCAGTTCTTC. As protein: CASTGRTALNEQFF.

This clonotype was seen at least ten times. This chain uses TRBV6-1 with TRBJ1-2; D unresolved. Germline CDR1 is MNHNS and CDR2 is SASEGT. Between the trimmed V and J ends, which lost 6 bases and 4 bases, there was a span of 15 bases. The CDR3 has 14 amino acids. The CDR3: CASSSYGGPYGYTF. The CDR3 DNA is TGTGCCAGCAGCTCCTACGGTGGACCCTATGGCTACACCTTC.

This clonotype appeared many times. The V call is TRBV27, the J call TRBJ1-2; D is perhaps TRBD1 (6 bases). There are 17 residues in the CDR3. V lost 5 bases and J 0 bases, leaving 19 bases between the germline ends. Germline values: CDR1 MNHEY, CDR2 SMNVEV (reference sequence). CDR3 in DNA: TGTGCCAGCAGTCCCCACACCGGGACACATCCTAACTATGGCTACACCTTC. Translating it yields CASSPHTGTHPNYGYTF.

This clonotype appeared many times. DNA for the CDR3: TGTGCCAGCAGCCAAGGGACAGGCCCACGCAATGAGCAGTTCTTC. It translates to CASSQGTGPRNEQFF. The chain joins TRBV3-1 to TRBJ2-1; the match to TRBD1 covers 7 bases. CDR3 length: 15 amino acids. Germline V gives CDR1 LGHDT, CDR2 YNNKEL (reference sequence). The ends lost 1 base at V and 6 bases at J; junction bases unmatched: 6.

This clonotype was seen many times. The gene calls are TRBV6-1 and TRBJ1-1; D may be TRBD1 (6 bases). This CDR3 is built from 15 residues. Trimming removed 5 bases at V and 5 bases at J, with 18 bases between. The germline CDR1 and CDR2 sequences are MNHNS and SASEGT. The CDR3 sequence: CASSYGGGGETEAFF. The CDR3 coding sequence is TGTGCCAGCAGTTACGGTGGAGGGGGTGAAACTGAAGCTTTCTTT.

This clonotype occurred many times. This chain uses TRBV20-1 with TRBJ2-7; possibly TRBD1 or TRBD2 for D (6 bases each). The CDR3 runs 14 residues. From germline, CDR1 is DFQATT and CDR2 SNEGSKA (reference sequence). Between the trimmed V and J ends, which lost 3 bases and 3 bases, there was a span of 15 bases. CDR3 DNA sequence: TGCAGTGCTAGTACACGGAGGGGGGTCTACGAGCAGTACTTC. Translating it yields CSASTRRGVYEQYF.

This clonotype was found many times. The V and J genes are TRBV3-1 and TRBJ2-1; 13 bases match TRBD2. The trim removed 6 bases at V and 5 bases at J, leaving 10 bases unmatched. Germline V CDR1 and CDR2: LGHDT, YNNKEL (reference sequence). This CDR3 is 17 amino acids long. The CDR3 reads CASRGTSGASWDNEQFF. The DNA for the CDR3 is TGTGCCAGCAGAGGGACTAGCGGGGCCTCTTGGGACAATGAGCAGTTCTTC.

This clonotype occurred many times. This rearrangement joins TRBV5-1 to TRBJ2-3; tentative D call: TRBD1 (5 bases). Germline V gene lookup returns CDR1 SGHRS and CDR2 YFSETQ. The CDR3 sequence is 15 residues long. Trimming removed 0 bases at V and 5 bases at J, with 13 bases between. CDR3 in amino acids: CASSLGGRAIDTQYF. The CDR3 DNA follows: TGCGCCAGCAGCTTGGGAGGCAGGGCTATAGATACGCAGTATTTT.

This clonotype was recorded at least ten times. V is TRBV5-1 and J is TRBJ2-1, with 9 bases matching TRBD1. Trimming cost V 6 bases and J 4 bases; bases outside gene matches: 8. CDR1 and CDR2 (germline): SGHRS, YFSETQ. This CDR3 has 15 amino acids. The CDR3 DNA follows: TGCGCCAGCATGGAGGACAGGGGCCTTTACAATGAGCAGTTCTTC. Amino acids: CASMEDRGLYNEQFF.

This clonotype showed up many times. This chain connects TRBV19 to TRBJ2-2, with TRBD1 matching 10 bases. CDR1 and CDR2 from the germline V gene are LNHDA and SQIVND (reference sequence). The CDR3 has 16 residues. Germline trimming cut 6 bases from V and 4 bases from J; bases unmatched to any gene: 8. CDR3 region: CASSKTGTGVTGELFF. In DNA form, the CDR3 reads TGTGCCAGTAGCAAAACCGGGACAGGGGTCACCGGGGAGCTGTTTTTT. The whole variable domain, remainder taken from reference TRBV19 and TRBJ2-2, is DGGITQSPKYLFRKEGQNVTLSCEQNLNHDAMYWYRQDPGQGLRLIYYSQIVNDFQKGDIAEGYSVSREKKESFPLTVTSAQKNPTAFYLCASSKTGTGVTGELFFGEGSRLTVL.

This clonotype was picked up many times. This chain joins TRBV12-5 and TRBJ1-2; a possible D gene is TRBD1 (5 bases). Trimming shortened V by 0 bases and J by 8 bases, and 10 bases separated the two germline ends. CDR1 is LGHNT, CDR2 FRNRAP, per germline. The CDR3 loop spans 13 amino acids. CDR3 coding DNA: TGTGCTAGTGGTTTGGTAGGGCGGGGCGGCTACACCTTC. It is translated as CASGLVGRGGYTF.

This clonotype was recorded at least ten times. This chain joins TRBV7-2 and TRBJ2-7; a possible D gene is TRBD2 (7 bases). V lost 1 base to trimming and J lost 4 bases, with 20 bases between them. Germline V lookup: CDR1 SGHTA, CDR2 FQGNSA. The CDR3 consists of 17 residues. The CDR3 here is CASSLVGGGTRSYEQYF. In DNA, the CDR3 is TGTGCCAGCAGCTTAGTCGGGGGAGGGACACGAAGTTACGAGCAGTACTTC.

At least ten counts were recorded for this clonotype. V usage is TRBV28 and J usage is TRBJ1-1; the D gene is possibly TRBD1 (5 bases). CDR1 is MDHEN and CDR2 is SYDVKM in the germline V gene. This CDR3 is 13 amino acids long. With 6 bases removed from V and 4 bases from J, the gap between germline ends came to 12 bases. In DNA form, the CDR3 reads TGTGCCAGCAGGCCGGGTGGGGGCACTGAAGCTTTCTTT. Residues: CASRPGGGTEAFF.

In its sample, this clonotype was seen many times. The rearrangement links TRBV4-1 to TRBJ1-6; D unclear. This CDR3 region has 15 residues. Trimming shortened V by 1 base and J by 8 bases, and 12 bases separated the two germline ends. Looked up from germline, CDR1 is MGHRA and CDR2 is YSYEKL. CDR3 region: CASSQAGGMDSPLHF. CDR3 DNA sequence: TGCGCCAGCAGCCAAGCAGGAGGGATGGATTCACCCCTCCACTTT.

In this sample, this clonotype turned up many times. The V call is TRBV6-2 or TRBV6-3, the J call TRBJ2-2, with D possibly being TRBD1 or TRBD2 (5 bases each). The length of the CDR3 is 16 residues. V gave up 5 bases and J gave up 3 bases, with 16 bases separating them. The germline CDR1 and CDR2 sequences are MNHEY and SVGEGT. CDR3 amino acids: CASSKSGTLHTGELFF. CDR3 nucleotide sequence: TGTGCCAGCAGTAAAAGTGGGACCCTACACACCGGGGAGCTGTTTTTT.

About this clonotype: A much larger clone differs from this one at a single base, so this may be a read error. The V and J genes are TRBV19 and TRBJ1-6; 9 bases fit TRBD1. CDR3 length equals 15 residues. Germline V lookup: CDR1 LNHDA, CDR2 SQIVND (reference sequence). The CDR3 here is CASRPPGQGNSPLRF. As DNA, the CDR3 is TGTGCCAGTAGACCCCCGGGACAGGGCAATTCACCCCTCCGCTTT.

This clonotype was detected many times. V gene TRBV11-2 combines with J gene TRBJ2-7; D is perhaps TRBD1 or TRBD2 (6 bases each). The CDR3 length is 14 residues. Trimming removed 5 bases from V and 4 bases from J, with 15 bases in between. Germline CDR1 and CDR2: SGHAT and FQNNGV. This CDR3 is CASSVTGAAYEQYF. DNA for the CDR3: TGTGCCAGCAGCGTCACGGGGGCGGCGTACGAGCAGTACTTC.

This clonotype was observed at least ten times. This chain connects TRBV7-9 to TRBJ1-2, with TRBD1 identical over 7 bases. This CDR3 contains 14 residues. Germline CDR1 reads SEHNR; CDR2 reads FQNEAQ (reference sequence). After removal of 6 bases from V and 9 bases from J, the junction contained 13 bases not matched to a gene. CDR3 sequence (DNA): TGTGCCAGCAGACGACAGGGTTCGGCTGAGAGCTACACCTTC. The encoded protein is CASRRQGSAESYTF.